The 14 T cell receptor beta chains presented below share a single source sample, sequenced in a study of chemoradiotherapy in HPV16-positive cancers. Assay used: immunoSEQ multiplex PCR; TCRdb lists only in-frame clones, some missing. The table lists over 35,000 clones, 76% of them singletons. This specimen was blood, taken from a patient who underwent chemoradiotherapy. These receptors were obtained from a human donor with HPV-associated anogenital cancer.

The genes are TRBV7-2 and TRBJ2-7; the D is unclear. Trimming took off 6 bases at V and 0 bases at J, with 6 bases between the two ends. This CDR3 has 12 residues. Germline V gene lookup returns CDR1 SGHTA and CDR2 FQGNSA. The CDR3 spells CASRGSSYEQYF. The CDR3 DNA follows: TGTGCCAGCAGGGGTAGCTCCTACGAGCAGTACTTC.

This chain joins TRBV10-3 and TRBJ1-5, with D perhaps TRBD1 (6 bases). The CDR3 spans 14 residues. Trimming removed 2 bases from V and 5 bases from J, with 10 bases in between. Germline V gene sequence: CDR1 ENHRY, CDR2 SYGVKD. This CDR3 is CAISEDQGYQPQHF. CDR3 in DNA: TGTGCCATCAGTGAGGACCAGGGGTATCAGCCCCAGCATTTT.

The chain has TRBV6-1 and TRBJ1-2; possibly TRBD1 for D (5 bases). There are 12 residues in the CDR3. With 1 base removed from V and 8 bases from J, the gap between germline ends came to 8 bases. Germline lookup yields CDR1 MNHNS and CDR2 SASEGT. For the CDR3, the DNA is TGTGCCAGCAGTGAAGGGGGGACGGGCTACACCTTC. Translated: CASSEGGTGYTF.

The chain recombines TRBV11-3 with TRBJ1-1; no firm D call. The CDR3 runs to 14 residues. Trimming cost V 7 bases and J 1 base, with 13 bases left between them. Germline V gene data show CDR1 as SGHNT and CDR2 as YENEEA. CDR3 loop: CASNYTPENTEAFF. CDR3 nucleotide sequence: TGTGCCAGCAACTACACCCCGGAGAACACTGAAGCTTTCTTT.

The sample holds a few counts of this clone. The V gene is TRBV6-5, the J gene TRBJ1-1; D is ambiguous. Trimming stripped 0 bases from V and 0 bases from J, with 8 bases between. The CDR3 has 15 residues. Germline values: CDR1 MNHEY, CDR2 SVGAGI. The CDR3 spells CASSYSGSMNTEAFF. CDR3 nucleotide sequence: TGTGCCAGCAGTTACTCAGGCAGCATGAACACTGAAGCTTTCTTT.

The chain couples TRBV14 to TRBJ2-2; TRBD1 matches at 9 bases. Germline CDR1 is SGHDN and CDR2 is FVKESK. The CDR3 runs to 16 residues. The ends lost 3 bases at V and 4 bases at J; junction bases unmatched: 6. The CDR3 DNA reads as TGTGCCAGCAGCCACTTCCCGGGACAGGGCACCGGGGAGCTGTTTTTT. The encoded protein is CASSHFPGQGTGELFF. Using reference TRBV14 and TRBJ2-2 for the parts outside the CDR3, the full variable domain is EAGVTQFPSHSVIEKGQTVTLRCDPISGHDNLYWYRRVMGKEIKFLLHFVKESKQDESGMPNNRFLAERTGGTYSTLKVQPAELEDSGVYFCASSHFPGQGTGELFFGEGSRLTVL.

This chain uses TRBV5-6 with TRBJ1-5; no clear D. The CDR3 is 12 residues long. The germline CDR1 and CDR2 sequences are SGHDT and YYEEEE. The germline V and J ends were trimmed by 5 bases and 4 bases, with 7 bases remaining between them. CDR3: CASSRGNQPQHF. CDR3 nucleotide sequence: TGTGCCAGCAGTCGTGGAAATCAGCCCCAGCATTTT.

This rearrangement joins TRBV15 to TRBJ1-2; D not certain. V dropped 1 base and J dropped 10 bases, with 19 bases sitting between them. Germline V gene data show CDR1 as LNHNV and CDR2 as YYDKDF (reference sequence). The CDR3 is made up of 15 amino acids. The CDR3 coding sequence is TGTGCCACCAGCAGAGGCTACGGCGTGAGCTCCCACTACACCTTC. This sequence encodes CATSRGYGVSSHYTF.

The CDR3 region is CASSQRTVSYEQYF. DNA for the CDR3: TGTGCCAGCAGCCAGCGGACGGTATCCTACGAGCAGTACTTC. The J gene is TRBJ2-7, the V gene TRBV7-2, with D perhaps matching TRBD2 (5 bases). Trimming took off 5 bases at V and 1 base at J, with 12 bases between the two ends. The CDR3 length is 14 residues. Germline assignment: CDR1 SGHTA and CDR2 FQGNSA.

This clone is classed as medium-sized (0.01 to 0.1%). The V and J genes are TRBV11-2 and TRBJ2-1; maybe TRBD2 (5 bases). Germline CDR1 reads SGHAT; CDR2 reads FQNNGV. The CDR3 totals 14 residues. V was pared by 5 bases and J by 7 bases, with 15 bases between. The CDR3 DNA reads TGTGCCAGCAGCAACCGGGATAGAGAGAATGAGCAGTTCTTC. It yields the protein CASSNRDRENEQFF. Complete variable domain (other parts from reference TRBV11-2 and TRBJ2-1): EAGVAQSPRYKIIEKRQSVAFWCNPISGHATLYWYQQILGQGPKLLIQFQNNGVVDDSQLPKDRFSAERLKGVDSTLKIQPAKLEDSAVYLCASSNRDRENEQFFGPGTRLTVL.

This chain links TRBV5-3 with TRBJ2-7, with 9 bases aligning to TRBD2. TRBV5-3 is an ORF for which the function is uncertain. The CDR3 is 19 amino acids. V shed 2 bases, J shed 4 bases, and the junction held 19 bases outside the gene matches. The CDR3 DNA is TGTGCCAGAAGCTTTCGATCTCTTGGGACTAGCCGTCCAAGTTACGAGCAGTACTTC. Amino acids: CARSFRSLGTSRPSYEQYF.

This clone was observed a handful of times. V and J are TRBV10-3 and TRBJ2-7; D is possibly TRBD2 (5 bases). Germline-derived CDR1 and CDR2 are ENHRY and SYGVKD. Trimming pared 3 bases from V and 4 bases from J, leaving 22 bases between. The length of the CDR3 is 17 residues. The CDR3 DNA is TGTGCCATCAGTGACTCATCCCCGGACGAGGGTTTTTACGAGCAGTACTTC. It translates to CAISDSSPDEGFYEQYF.

CDR3 coding DNA: TGTGCCAGCAGTGCTCTCGGGACTGGGGCCAACGTCCTGACTTTC. Translation gives CASSALGTGANVLTF. The genes are TRBV6-1 and TRBJ2-6; a weak D match, TRBD2 (5 bases). This CDR3 region has 15 residues. Germline V gene data show CDR1 as MNHNS and CDR2 as SASEGT. The V end lost 4 bases, the J end lost 2 bases, and 9 bases lay between the germline ends.

The genes are TRBV2 and TRBJ2-5; TRBD1 aligns across 7 bases. Trimming removed 7 bases from V and 5 bases from J; junction bases left unmatched: 13. The CDR3 runs 15 residues. Germline loops: CDR1 SNHLY, CDR2 FYNNEI. Here the CDR3 reads CASTNRQGIGETQYF. Here the CDR3 DNA reads TGTGCCAGCACAAACAGACAGGGAATAGGGGAGACCCAGTACTTC.